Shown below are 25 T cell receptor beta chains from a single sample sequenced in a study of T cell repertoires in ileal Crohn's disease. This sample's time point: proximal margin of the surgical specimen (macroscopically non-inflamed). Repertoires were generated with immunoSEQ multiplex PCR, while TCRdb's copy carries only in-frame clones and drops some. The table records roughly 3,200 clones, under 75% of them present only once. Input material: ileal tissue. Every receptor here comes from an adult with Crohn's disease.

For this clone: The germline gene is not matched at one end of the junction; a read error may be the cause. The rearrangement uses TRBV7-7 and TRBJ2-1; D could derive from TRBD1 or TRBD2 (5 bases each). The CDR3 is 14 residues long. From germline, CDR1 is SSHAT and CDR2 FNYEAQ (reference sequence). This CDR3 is CASSFSGGNNEQFF. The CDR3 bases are TGTGCTAGCAGCTTCTCTGGGGGAAACAATGAGCAGTTCTTC.

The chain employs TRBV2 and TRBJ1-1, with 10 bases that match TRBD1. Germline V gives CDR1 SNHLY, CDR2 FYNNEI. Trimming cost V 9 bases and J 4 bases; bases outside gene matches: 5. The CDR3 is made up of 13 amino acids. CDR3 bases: TGTGCCAGTACGACAGGGGGCATCACTGAAGCTTTCTTT. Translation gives CASTTGGITEAFF.

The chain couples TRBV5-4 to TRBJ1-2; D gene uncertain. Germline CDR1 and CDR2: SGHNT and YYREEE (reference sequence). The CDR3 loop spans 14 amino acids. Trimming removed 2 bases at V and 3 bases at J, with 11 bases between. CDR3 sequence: CASSFRGSDYGYTF. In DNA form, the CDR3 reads TGTGCCAGCAGCTTTCGTGGTAGCGACTATGGCTACACCTTC.

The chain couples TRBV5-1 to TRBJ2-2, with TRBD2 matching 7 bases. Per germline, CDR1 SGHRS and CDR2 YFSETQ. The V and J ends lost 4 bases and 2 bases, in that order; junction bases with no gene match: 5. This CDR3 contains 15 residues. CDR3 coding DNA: TGCGCCAGCAGCCTAAGCGGGATCAACACCGGGGAGCTGTTTTTT. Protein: CASSLSGINTGELFF.

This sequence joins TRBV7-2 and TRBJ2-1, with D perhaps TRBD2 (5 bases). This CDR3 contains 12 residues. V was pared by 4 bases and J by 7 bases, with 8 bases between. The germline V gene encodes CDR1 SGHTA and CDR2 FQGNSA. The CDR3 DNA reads TGTGCCAGCAGCTACACGGGAAATGAGCAGTTCTTC. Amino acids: CASSYTGNEQFF.

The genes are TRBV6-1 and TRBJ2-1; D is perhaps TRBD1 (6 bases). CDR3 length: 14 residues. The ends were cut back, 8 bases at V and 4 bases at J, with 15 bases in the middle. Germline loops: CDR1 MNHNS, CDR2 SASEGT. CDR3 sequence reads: CASCRRGGYNEQFF. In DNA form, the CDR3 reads TGTGCCAGCTGTCGTAGAGGGGGATACAATGAGCAGTTCTTC.

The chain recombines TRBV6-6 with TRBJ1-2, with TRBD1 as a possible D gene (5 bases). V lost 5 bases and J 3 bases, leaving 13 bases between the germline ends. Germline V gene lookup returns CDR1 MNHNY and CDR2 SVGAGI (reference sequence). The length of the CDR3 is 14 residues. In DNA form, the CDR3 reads TGTGCCAGCAGTACCGGCAGGGATGACTATGGCTACACCTTC. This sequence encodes CASSTGRDDYGYTF.

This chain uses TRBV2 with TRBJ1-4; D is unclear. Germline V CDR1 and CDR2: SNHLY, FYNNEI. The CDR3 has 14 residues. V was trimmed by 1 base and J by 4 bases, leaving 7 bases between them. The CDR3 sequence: CASSEVTVNEKLFF. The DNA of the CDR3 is TGTGCCAGCAGTGAAGTGACGGTTAATGAAAAACTGTTTTTT.

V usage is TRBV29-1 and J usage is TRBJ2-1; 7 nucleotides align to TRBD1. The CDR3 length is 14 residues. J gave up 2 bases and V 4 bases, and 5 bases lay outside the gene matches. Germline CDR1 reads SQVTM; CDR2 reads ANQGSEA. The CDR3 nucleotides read TGCAGCGTTGGACAGGGCGGCGCCTACAATGAGCAGTTCTTC. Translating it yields CSVGQGGAYNEQFF.

Here the CDR3 reads CASSPGQHNEKLFF. CDR3 in DNA: TGTGCCAGCTCACCGGGACAGCATAATGAAAAACTGTTTTTT. The gene calls are TRBV18 and TRBJ1-4, with 7 bases aligning to TRBD1. Germline V CDR1 and CDR2: KGHSH, LQKENI. This CDR3 region has 14 residues. Trimming cost V 3 bases and J 4 bases; bases outside gene matches: 2. The whole variable domain, remainder taken from reference TRBV18 and TRBJ1-4, is NAGVMQNPRHLVRRRGQEARLRCSPMKGHSHVYWYRQLPEEGLKFMVYLQKENIIDESGMPKERFSAEFPKEGPSILRIQQVVRGDSAAYFCASSPGQHNEKLFFGSGTQLSVL.

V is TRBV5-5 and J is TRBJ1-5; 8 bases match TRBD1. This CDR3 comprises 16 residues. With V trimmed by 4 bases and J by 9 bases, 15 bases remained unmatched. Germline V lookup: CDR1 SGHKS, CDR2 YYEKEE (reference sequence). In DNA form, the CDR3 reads TGTGCCAGCAGCCAAGAAATGGCAGGGGGCGCGTGGCCCCAGCATTTT. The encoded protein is CASSQEMAGGAWPQHF.

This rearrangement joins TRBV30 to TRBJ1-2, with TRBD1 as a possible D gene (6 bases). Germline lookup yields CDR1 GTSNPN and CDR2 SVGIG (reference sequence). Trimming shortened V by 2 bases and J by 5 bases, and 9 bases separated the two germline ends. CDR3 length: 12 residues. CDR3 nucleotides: TGTGCCTGGAGTCTACAGGGATATGGCTACACCTTC. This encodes CAWSLQGYGYTF. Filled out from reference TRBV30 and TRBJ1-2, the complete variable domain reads SQTIHQWPATLVQPVGSPLSLECTVEGTSNPNLYWYRQAAGRGLQLLFYSVGIGQISSEVPQNLSASRPQDRQFILSSKKLLLSDSGFYLCAWSLQGYGYTFGSGTRLTVV.

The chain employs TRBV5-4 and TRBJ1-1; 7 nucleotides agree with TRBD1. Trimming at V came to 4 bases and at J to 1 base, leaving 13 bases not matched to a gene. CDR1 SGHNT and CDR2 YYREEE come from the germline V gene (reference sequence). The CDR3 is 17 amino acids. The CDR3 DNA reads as TGTGCCAGCAGCCCTAGCCGGCAGGGGGTTCGGAACACTGAAGCTTTCTTT. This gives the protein CASSPSRQGVRNTEAFF.

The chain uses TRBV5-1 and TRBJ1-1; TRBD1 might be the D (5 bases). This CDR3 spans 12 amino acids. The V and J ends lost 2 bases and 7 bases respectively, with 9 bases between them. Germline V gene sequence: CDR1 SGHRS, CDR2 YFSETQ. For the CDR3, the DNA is TGCGCCAGCAGCTTCTGGGACGGTGAAGCTTTCTTT. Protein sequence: CASSFWDGEAFF.

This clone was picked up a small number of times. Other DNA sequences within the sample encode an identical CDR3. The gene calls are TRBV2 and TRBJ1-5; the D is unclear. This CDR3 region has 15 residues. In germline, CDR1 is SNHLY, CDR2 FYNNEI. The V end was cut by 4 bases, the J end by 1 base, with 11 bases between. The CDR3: CASSVGGFSNQPQHF. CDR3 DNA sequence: TGTGCCAGCAGTGTAGGCGGATTCAGCAATCAGCCCCAGCATTTT.

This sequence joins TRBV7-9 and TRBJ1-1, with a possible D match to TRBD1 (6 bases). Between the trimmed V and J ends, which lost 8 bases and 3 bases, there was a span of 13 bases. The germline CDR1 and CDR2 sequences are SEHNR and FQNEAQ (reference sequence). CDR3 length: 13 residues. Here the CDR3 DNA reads TGTGCCAGCGTACAGGGTGGGGACACTGAAGCTTTCTTT. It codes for CASVQGGDTEAFF.

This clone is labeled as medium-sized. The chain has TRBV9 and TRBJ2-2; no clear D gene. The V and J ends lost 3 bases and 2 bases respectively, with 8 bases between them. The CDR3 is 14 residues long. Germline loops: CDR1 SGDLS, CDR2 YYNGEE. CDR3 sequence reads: CASSEGRNTGELFF. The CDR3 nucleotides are TGTGCCAGCAGCGAGGGCCGTAACACCGGGGAGCTGTTTTTT.

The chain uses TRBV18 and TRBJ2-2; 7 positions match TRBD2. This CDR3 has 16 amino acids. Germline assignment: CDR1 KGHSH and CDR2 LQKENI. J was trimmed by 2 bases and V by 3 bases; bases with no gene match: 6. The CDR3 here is CASSPSTGGNTGELFF. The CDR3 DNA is TGTGCCAGCTCACCTTCGACGGGAGGTAACACCGGGGAGCTGTTTTTT.

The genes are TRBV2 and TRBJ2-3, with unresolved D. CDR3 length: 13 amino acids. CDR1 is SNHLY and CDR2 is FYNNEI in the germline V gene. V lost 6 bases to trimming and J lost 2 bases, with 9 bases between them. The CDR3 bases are TGTGCCAGCAGGAGCGTATACACAGATACGCAGTATTTT. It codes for CASRSVYTDTQYF.

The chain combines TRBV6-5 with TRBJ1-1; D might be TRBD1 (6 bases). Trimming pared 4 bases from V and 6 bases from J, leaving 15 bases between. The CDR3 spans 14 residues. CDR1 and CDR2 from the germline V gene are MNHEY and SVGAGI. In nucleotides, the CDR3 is TGTGCCAGCAGTTCATCAACAGGGTCCGCTGAAGCTTTCTTT. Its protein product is CASSSSTGSAEAFF.

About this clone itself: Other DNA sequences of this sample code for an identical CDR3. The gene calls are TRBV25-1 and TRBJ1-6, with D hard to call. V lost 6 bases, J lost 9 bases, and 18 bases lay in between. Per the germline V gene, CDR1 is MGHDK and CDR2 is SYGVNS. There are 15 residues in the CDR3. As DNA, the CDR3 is TGTGCCAGCAGCGAAAGGCCGGGATTCAGTTCACCCCTCCACTTT. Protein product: CASSERPGFSSPLHF.

CDR3 residues: CASSFGTASVGREAFF. DNA of the CDR3: TGTGCCAGCAGTTTCGGGACAGCCTCGGTCGGAAGGGAGGCTTTCTTT. The chain combines TRBV27 with TRBJ1-1; TRBD1 matches 7 bases. Germline-derived CDR1 and CDR2 are MNHEY and SMNVEV (reference sequence). The CDR3 is made up of 16 amino acids. V lost 3 bases and J lost 11; bases outside the gene matches: 18.

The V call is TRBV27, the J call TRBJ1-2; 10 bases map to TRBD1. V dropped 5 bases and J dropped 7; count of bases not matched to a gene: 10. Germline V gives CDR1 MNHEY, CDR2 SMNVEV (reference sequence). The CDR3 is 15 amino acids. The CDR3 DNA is TGTGCCAGCAGTCCCATGACAGGGGGCCTTTCTGGCTACACCTTC. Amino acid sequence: CASSPMTGGLSGYTF.

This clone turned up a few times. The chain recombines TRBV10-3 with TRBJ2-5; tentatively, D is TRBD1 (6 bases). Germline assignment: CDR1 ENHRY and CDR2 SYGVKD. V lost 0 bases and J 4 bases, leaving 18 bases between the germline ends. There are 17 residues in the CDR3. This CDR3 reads CAISESPGHPVRETQYF. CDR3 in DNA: TGTGCCATCAGTGAGTCGCCGGGACACCCGGTTCGAGAGACCCAGTACTTC.

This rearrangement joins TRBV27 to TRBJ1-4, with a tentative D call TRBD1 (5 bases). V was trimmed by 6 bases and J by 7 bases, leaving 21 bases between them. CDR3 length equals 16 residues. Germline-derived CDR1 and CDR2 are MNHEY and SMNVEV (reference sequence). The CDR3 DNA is TGTGCCAGCAGACGGGCGAGGGACGCAAAGTTTGAAAAACTGTTTTTT. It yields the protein CASRRARDAKFEKLFF.